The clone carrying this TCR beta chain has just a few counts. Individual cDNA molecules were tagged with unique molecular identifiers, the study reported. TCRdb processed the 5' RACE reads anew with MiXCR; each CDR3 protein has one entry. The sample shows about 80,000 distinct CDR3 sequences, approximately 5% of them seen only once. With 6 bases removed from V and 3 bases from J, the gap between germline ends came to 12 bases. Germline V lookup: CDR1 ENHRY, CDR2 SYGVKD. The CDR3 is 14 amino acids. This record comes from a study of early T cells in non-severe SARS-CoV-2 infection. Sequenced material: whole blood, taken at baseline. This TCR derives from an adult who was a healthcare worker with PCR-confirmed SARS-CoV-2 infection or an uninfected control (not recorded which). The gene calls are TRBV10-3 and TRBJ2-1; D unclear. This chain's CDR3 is CAISPGLDYNEQFF. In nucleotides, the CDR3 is TGTGCCATCAGCCCCGGGCTGGACTACAATGAGCAGTTCTTC.